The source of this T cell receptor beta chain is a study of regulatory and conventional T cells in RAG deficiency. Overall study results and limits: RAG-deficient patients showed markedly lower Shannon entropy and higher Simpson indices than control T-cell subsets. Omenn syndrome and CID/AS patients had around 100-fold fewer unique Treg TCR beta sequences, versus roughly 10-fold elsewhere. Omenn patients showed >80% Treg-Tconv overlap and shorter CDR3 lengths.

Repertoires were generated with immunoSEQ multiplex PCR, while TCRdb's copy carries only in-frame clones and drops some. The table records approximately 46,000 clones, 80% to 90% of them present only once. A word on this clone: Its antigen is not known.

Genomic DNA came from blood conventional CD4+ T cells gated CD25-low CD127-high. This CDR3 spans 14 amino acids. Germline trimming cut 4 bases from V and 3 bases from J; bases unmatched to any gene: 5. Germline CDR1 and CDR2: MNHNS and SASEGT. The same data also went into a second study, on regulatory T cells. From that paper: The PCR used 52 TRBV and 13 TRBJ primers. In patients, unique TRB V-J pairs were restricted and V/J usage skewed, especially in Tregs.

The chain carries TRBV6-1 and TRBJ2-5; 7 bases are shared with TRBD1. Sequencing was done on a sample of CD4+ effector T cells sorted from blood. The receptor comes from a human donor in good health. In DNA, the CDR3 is TGTGCCAGCAGTGTGGGGACAGAAAAAGAGACCCAGTACTTC. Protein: CASSVGTEKETQYF.